These 16 T cell receptor beta chains originate from one sample sequenced in a study of CD8 T cells in ankylosing spondylitis. TCRdb processed the 5' RACE reads anew with MiXCR; each CDR3 protein has one entry. The table includes 160,000 or so distinct CDR3 sequences, 9.5% to 10% detected once. The sequenced material came from blood, either unsorted or a sorted T cell fraction (not recorded which). The source of these receptors is a female donor with ankylosing spondylitis or in good health (not recorded which).

This clonotype has a handful of counts. The chain links TRBV30 to TRBJ2-3; D is ambiguous. Per germline, CDR1 GTSNPN and CDR2 SVGIG (reference sequence). The ends were cut back, 7 bases at V and 2 bases at J, with 16 bases in the middle. This CDR3 is 14 amino acids long. CDR3 amino acids: CASQEGTPTDTQYF. The CDR3 DNA sequence: TGTGCCTCACAAGAAGGAACTCCCACAGATACGCAGTATTTT. Supplemented by reference TRBV30 and TRBJ2-3, the full variable domain reads SQTIHQWPATLVQPVGSPLSLECTVEGTSNPNLYWYRQAAGRGLQLLFYSVGIGQISSEVPQNLSASRPQDRQFILSSKKLLLSDSGFYLCASQEGTPTDTQYFGPGTRLTVL.

This clonotype appeared a few times. The junction departs from germline at one end; a sequencing error may be responsible. This chain links TRBV2 with TRBJ2-1; 7 positions agree with TRBD2. This CDR3 has 18 amino acids. CDR1 is SNHLY and CDR2 is FYNNEI in the germline V gene. This chain's CDR3 is CAISPRPGLPSSYNEQFF. The CDR3 bases are TGTGCCATCAGTCCCCGACCGGGACTACCGAGCTCCTACAATGAGCAGTTCTTC.

In this sample, this clonotype turned up a few times. The chain joins TRBV28 to TRBJ2-7, with a possible D match to TRBD2 (5 bases). CDR1 and CDR2 (germline): MDHEN, SYDVKM. The CDR3 spans 13 residues. V was cut by 5 bases and J by 2 bases, with 10 bases left in between. Here the CDR3 reads CASSPGVTYEQYF. In DNA form, the CDR3 reads TGTGCCAGCAGTCCCGGGGTAACCTACGAGCAGTACTTC. The variable domain in full, with the rest retrieved from reference TRBV28 and TRBJ2-7, is DVKVTQSSRYLVKRTGEKVFLECVQDMDHENMFWYRQDPGLGLRLIYFSYDVKMKEKGDIPEGYSVSREKKERFSLILESASTNQTSMYLCASSPGVTYEQYFGPGTRLTVT.

The table lists this clonotype with many counts. The chain employs TRBV11-1 and TRBJ1-4; 10 nucleotides align to TRBD1. Germline V lookup: CDR1 SGHAT, CDR2 FQDESV (reference sequence). This CDR3 has 18 amino acids. After removal of 5 bases from V and 0 bases from J, the junction contained 9 bases not matched to a gene. The CDR3 DNA reads TGTGCCAGCAGCGACGCCGGGACAGGGGCTACAACTAATGAAAAACTGTTTTTT. This sequence encodes CASSDAGTGATTNEKLFF.

This clonotype showed up just a few times. This sequence joins TRBV6-2 or TRBV6-3 and TRBJ1-6; D not certain. The germline gives CDR1 MNHEY, CDR2 SVGEGT. The CDR3 extends over 14 amino acids. V lost 6 bases and J 14 bases, leaving 20 bases between the germline ends. The CDR3 DNA reads TGTGCCAGCAGCGAGGAAGGGCGGATTAACGCCCTCCACTTT. It codes for CASSEEGRINALHF.

This clonotype was observed many times. The V and J genes are TRBV5-1 and TRBJ2-7; 7 nucleotides agree with TRBD1. Germline V lookup: CDR1 SGHRS, CDR2 YFSETQ. V trimming: 3 bases; J trimming: 2 bases; junction bases outside the gene matches: 5. This CDR3 spans 14 amino acids. CDR3 residues: CASSWDSNTYEQYF. Here the CDR3 DNA reads TGCGCCAGCAGCTGGGACAGTAATACCTACGAGCAGTACTTC.

This chain uses TRBV6-2 or TRBV6-3 with TRBJ2-1, with D possibly TRBD2 on 6 matching bases. V lost 0 bases and J lost 1, with 10 bases in between. This CDR3 has 16 residues. The germline V gene encodes CDR1 MNHEY and CDR2 SVGEGT. This chain's CDR3 is CASSYSIAESYNEQFF. The CDR3 coding sequence is TGTGCCAGCAGTTACTCTATAGCGGAATCCTACAATGAGCAGTTCTTC.

The CDR3 DNA follows: TGCAGTGCAAGGGGGCAGGGGGGAGACTCCTACAATGAGCAGTTCTTC. Translating gives CSARGQGGDSYNEQFF. The chain employs TRBV20-1 and TRBJ2-1, with D perhaps matching TRBD1 (7 bases). Germline V gives CDR1 DFQATT, CDR2 SNEGSKA (reference sequence). The germline V and J ends were trimmed by 6 bases and 0 bases, with 18 bases remaining between them. This CDR3 has 16 amino acids.

This chain uses TRBV20-1 with TRBJ2-7, with a weak D call TRBD2 (5 bases). V was pared by 6 bases and J by 6 bases, with 18 bases between. From germline, CDR1 is DFQATT and CDR2 SNEGSKA (reference sequence). This CDR3 has 13 residues. The CDR3 nucleotides are TGCAGTGCCAGGCCATCTAGCTTCACCGAGCAGTACTTC. Amino acid sequence: CSARPSSFTEQYF.

The V and J genes are TRBV27 and TRBJ2-7, with 7 nucleotides matching TRBD2. Germline CDR1 and CDR2: MNHEY and SMNVEV (reference sequence). The length of the CDR3 is 15 residues. Germline trimming cut 4 bases from V and 6 bases from J; bases unmatched to any gene: 12. In DNA, the CDR3 is TGTGCCAGCAGTTCTCAATACCGGACTAGAGCCGAGCAGTACTTC. It encodes CASSSQYRTRAEQYF.

The sample holds a few counts of this clonotype. The V gene is TRBV20-1, the J gene TRBJ2-5; 8 nucleotides line up with TRBD2. The CDR3 is 14 amino acids. Germline V lookup: CDR1 DFQATT, CDR2 SNEGSKA (reference sequence). V trimming: 2 bases; J trimming: 4 bases; junction bases outside the gene matches: 6. DNA for the CDR3: TGCAGTGCTAGATCAGGACTAGCCCCAGAGACCCAGTACTTC. Translated, it gives CSARSGLAPETQYF.

The V call is TRBV19, the J call TRBJ2-5; TRBD2 is a possible D gene (6 bases). With 5 bases removed from V and 1 base from J, the gap between germline ends came to 11 bases. The CDR3 has 14 residues. Per germline, CDR1 LNHDA and CDR2 SQIVND (reference sequence). In nucleotides, the CDR3 is TGTGCCAGTAGTCCGGGAGAGGTCCAAGAGACCCAGTACTTC. Protein: CASSPGEVQETQYF.

This clonotype has more than one count but fewer than ten. The chain recombines TRBV9 with TRBJ1-1; D uncertain. V gave up 0 bases and J gave up 3 bases, with 6 bases separating them. Germline V lookup: CDR1 SGDLS, CDR2 YYNGEE. The CDR3 has 13 amino acids. This chain's CDR3 is CASSVDWDTEAFF. DNA of the CDR3: TGTGCCAGCAGCGTAGACTGGGACACTGAAGCTTTCTTT.

The gene calls are TRBV20-1 and TRBJ2-2, with a tentative D call TRBD1 (5 bases). Germline V gives CDR1 DFQATT, CDR2 SNEGSKA (reference sequence). The CDR3 spans 13 residues. The chain's CDR3 is CRGRTSNTGELFF. DNA of the CDR3: TGCAGGGGTCGGACATCTAACACCGGGGAGCTGTTTTTT.

This clonotype was counted many times. The J gene is TRBJ1-1, the V gene TRBV5-1; unclear D gene. The CDR3 extends over 14 amino acids. Germline V lookup: CDR1 SGHRS, CDR2 YFSETQ. Between the trimmed V and J ends, which lost 0 bases and 7 bases, there was a span of 13 bases. CDR3 in amino acids: CASSLETSGDEAFF. The CDR3 DNA follows: TGCGCCAGCAGCTTGGAAACGAGCGGAGATGAAGCTTTCTTT.

The chain has TRBV7-2 and TRBJ2-3, with 10 positions matching TRBD2. The CDR3 runs 14 residues. The germline CDR1 and CDR2 sequences are SGHTA and FQGNSA. The V segment lost 2 bases and the J segment 6 bases; nucleotides outside the gene matches: 2. The CDR3 DNA follows: TGTGCCAGCAGCTTAAGACTAGCGGGCGATACGCAGTATTTT. Translating it yields CASSLRLAGDTQYF.